Each of the 16 T cell receptor beta chains below was sequenced from the same sample in a study of cytomegalovirus exposure and HLA in healthy donors. The PCR used 60 Vbeta and 13 Jbeta primers. The repertoire was sequenced with immunoSEQ multiplex PCR; TCRdb's copy has only in-frame clones and lacks some. The data show around 170,000 clones, 82% seen once. Source material: PBMCs. The receptor source for this set is a man between 40 and 49 years old in good health and CMV-seronegative.

The CDR3 region is CASSAGQGTEAFF. The CDR3 region has the DNA TGTGCCAGCTCAGCTGGACAGGGCACTGAAGCTTTCTTT. The chain uses TRBV18 and TRBJ1-1, with 8 bases fitting TRBD1. The trim removed 5 bases at V and 4 bases at J, leaving 3 bases unmatched. The CDR3 contains 13 residues. Per the germline V gene, CDR1 is KGHSH and CDR2 is LQKENI.

The V and J genes are TRBV14 and TRBJ2-7; TRBD1 agrees at 12 bases. After removal of 5 bases from V and 2 bases from J, the junction contained 4 bases not matched to a gene. There are 15 residues in the CDR3. The germline gives CDR1 SGHDN, CDR2 FVKESK. This chain's CDR3 is CASSTRDRGPYEQYF. The CDR3 DNA reads as TGTGCCAGCAGCACCCGGGACAGGGGGCCCTACGAGCAGTACTTC. Full variable domain (outside the CDR3, taken from reference TRBV14 and TRBJ2-7): EAGVTQFPSHSVIEKGQTVTLRCDPISGHDNLYWYRRVMGKEIKFLLHFVKESKQDESGMPNNRFLAERTGGTYSTLKVQPAELEDSGVYFCASSTRDRGPYEQYFGPGTRLTVT.

The chain uses TRBV28 and TRBJ2-1; D perhaps matches TRBD1 (5 bases). The CDR3 loop spans 15 amino acids. Germline values: CDR1 MDHEN, CDR2 SYDVKM. The ends were cut back, 6 bases at V and 5 bases at J, with 17 bases in the middle. The CDR3 protein is CASSETQGRNNEQFF. The CDR3, as DNA: TGTGCCAGCAGCGAAACCCAGGGAAGGAACAATGAGCAGTTCTTC. Based on the CDR3 plus reference TRBV28 and TRBJ2-1, the full variable domain is DVKVTQSSRYLVKRTGEKVFLECVQDMDHENMFWYRQDPGLGLRLIYFSYDVKMKEKGDIPEGYSVSREKKERFSLILESASTNQTSMYLCASSETQGRNNEQFFGPGTRLTVL.

The CDR3, as DNA: TGTGCCAGCAGCAGAGGACAGGGGGCGGCCTATGGCTACACCTTC. Amino acid sequence: CASSRGQGAAYGYTF. The chain links TRBV7-2 to TRBJ1-2; the match to TRBD1 covers 11 bases. Losses at the gene ends were 5 bases for V and 4 bases for J; bases not matched to a gene: 6. Germline values: CDR1 SGHTA, CDR2 FQGNSA. This CDR3 region has 15 residues.

The CDR3: CASSYPGQGISQPQHF. The CDR3 DNA follows: TGTGCCAGCAGTTACCCCGGGCAGGGAATTAGTCAGCCCCAGCATTTT. This rearrangement joins TRBV6-6 to TRBJ1-5; possible D gene TRBD1, 5 bases. Germline values: CDR1 MNHNY, CDR2 SVGAGI (reference sequence). The V end was cut by 2 bases, the J end by 6 bases, with 17 bases between. This CDR3 is built from 16 residues.

The chain employs TRBV30 and TRBJ1-1, with TRBD1 matching over 8 bases. The V segment lost 2 bases and the J segment 1 base; nucleotides outside the gene matches: 3. CDR1 is GTSNPN and CDR2 is SVGIG in the germline V gene (reference sequence). The CDR3 length is 14 residues. The CDR3 DNA follows: TGTGCCTGGAGTCCCGACAGGGGGAACACTGAAGCTTTCTTT. This gives the protein CAWSPDRGNTEAFF.

The chain combines TRBV4-1 with TRBJ2-3, with 11 bases identical to TRBD2. Per the germline V gene, CDR1 is MGHRA and CDR2 is YSYEKL. Germline trimming cut 0 bases from V and 6 bases from J; bases unmatched to any gene: 17. The CDR3 length is 20 residues. The CDR3 loop reads CASSQDSVNALAGGEDTQYF. In DNA form, the CDR3 reads TGCGCCAGCAGCCAAGATTCGGTCAACGCCCTAGCGGGGGGCGAGGATACGCAGTATTTT.

Details on this clone: Distinct nucleotide sequences in the sample also encode this CDR3. The chain joins TRBV4-3 to TRBJ2-2; possible D gene TRBD2, 6 bases. The V end was cut by 0 bases, the J end by 6 bases, with 8 bases between. Germline values: CDR1 LGHNA, CDR2 YSLEER. CDR3 length: 14 residues. CDR3: CASSQDTGAGELFF. DNA of the CDR3: TGCGCCAGCAGCCAAGATACGGGGGCCGGGGAGCTGTTTTTT.

The chain carries TRBV5-1 and TRBJ2-5; TRBD1 matches 7 bases. This CDR3 has 17 residues. V was pared by 2 bases and J by 2 bases, with 12 bases of the junction left unmatched. The germline CDR1 and CDR2 sequences are SGHRS and YFSETQ. The CDR3: CASSFRYNGDSQETQYF. The CDR3 DNA follows: TGCGCCAGCAGCTTTAGATATAATGGGGACAGTCAAGAGACCCAGTACTTC.

This clone was detected a few times. The missing conserved phenylalanine or tryptophan at the end of this CDR3 makes a read error likely. The limits of the CDR3 on the DNA are not certain, so only TCRdb's listed CDR3 is given. The chain is built from TRBV7-2 and TRBJ2-7; TRBD1, the D gene given by the table, was not confirmed from the DNA. The V gene's germline CDR1 is SGHTA and CDR2 FQGNSA. The CDR3 adds up to 12 amino acids, both ends counted. CDR3 protein: CASSLRQGSRLG.

This clone occurred once. DNA for the CDR3: TGTGCCAGCAGTGAAGCGCTGATAGCGGGACGCTACAATGAGCAGTTCTTC. Translated, it gives CASSEALIAGRYNEQFF. The chain employs TRBV6-1 and TRBJ2-1; 8 bases map to TRBD2. Per germline, CDR1 MNHNS and CDR2 SASEGT. The junction had 7 bases not matched to a gene; V was cut back by 0 bases and J by 3 bases. This CDR3 has 17 residues.

The chain is built from TRBV6-4 and TRBJ1-1; 8 bases are a match to TRBD1. Germline trimming cut 6 bases from V and 2 bases from J; bases unmatched to any gene: 5. The CDR3 totals 14 residues. The germline V gene encodes CDR1 MRHNA and CDR2 SNTAGT. As DNA, the CDR3 is TGTGCCAGCAGGCCTGGGACAGGAAACACTGAAGCTTTCTTT. Its translation: CASRPGTGNTEAFF.

This clone was detected once. This chain links TRBV5-6 with TRBJ1-2; 7 bases agree with TRBD1. The length of the CDR3 is 14 residues. V gave up 4 bases and J gave up 5 bases; unmatched junction bases: 8. CDR1 is SGHDT, CDR2 YYEEEE, per germline. The CDR3 here is CASSRAGTAYGYTF. CDR3 DNA sequence: TGTGCCAGCAGCCGGGCCGGGACAGCATATGGCTACACCTTC.

This chain connects TRBV4-2 to TRBJ1-2; no definite D call. The CDR3 sequence is 13 residues long. Looked up from germline, CDR1 is LGHNA and CDR2 is YNFKEQ. The ends were cut back, 0 bases at V and 8 bases at J, with 10 bases in the middle. As DNA, the CDR3 is TGTGCCAGCAGCCAAGAAAAGACTGGCGGCTACACCTTC. Its translation is CASSQEKTGGYTF.

The chain combines TRBV29-1 with TRBJ2-3; TRBD2 agrees at 8 bases. V lost 7 bases, J lost 2 bases, and 14 bases stayed unmatched. Germline V gene data show CDR1 as SQVTM and CDR2 as ANQGSEA. The CDR3 spans 16 residues. DNA of the CDR3: TGCAGCGGGACCGGGACTAGGTCGGGTTACACAGATACGCAGTATTTT. Its protein product is CSGTGTRSGYTDTQYF.

V is TRBV12-5 and J is TRBJ2-1; D possibly corresponds to TRBD1 (6 bases). In germline, CDR1 is LGHNT, CDR2 FRNRAP. CDR3 length: 14 amino acids. Trimming pared 3 bases from V and 2 bases from J, leaving 8 bases between. CDR3 sequence: CASGFEGAYNEQFF. The CDR3 bases are TGTGCTAGTGGTTTCGAGGGGGCCTACAATGAGCAGTTCTTC.